This is a list of T cell receptor beta chains from one sample in a study of early T cells in non-severe SARS-CoV-2 infection. TCRdb itself ran the 5' RACE reads through MiXCR, one entry per CDR3 protein. This table holds 55,000 to 70,000 distinct CDR3 sequences, around 13% found once. This material consisted of whole blood, taken at baseline. Receptor source: an adult who was a healthcare worker with PCR-confirmed SARS-CoV-2 infection or an uninfected control (not recorded which). The donor label of this sample is uncertain. The CDR3 runs from the conserved cysteine through the conserved F or W. D genes are given only for firm matches. Rows give clone size only sometimes, using once, few, many, or a class for an expanded clone.

j_call cdr3_length d_call clone_size v_call cdr3_aa cdr3_nt
TRBJ2-2 16 . . TRBV6-1 CASTLFRGGGTGELFF TGTGCCAGCACCCTCTTCCGGGGAGGGGGGACCGGGGAGCTGTTTTTT
TRBJ2-4 14 . . TRBV5-1 CASSLGQSSDIQYF TGCGCCAGCAGCTTGGGACAGTCCTCTGACATTCAGTACTTC
TRBJ2-2 19 . many TRBV6-5 CASSYSGAGPDSNTGELFF TGTGCCAGCAGTTACTCGGGTGCAGGGCCTGACTCGAACACCGGGGAGCTGTTTTTT
TRBJ2-5 14 . few TRBV5-1 CASSRAPGEETQYF TGCGCCAGCAGCCGGGCCCCAGGCGAAGAGACCCAGTACTTC
TRBJ1-1 15 TRBD1 few TRBV5-1 CASRTGNLMNTEAFF TGCGCCAGCAGGACAGGGAACCTCATGAACACTGAAGCTTTCTTT
TRBJ2-1 17 TRBD2 many TRBV7-3 CASSLMAGVDFNNEQFF TGTGCCAGCAGCTTAATGGCGGGGGTCGACTTTAACAATGAGCAGTTCTTC
TRBJ1-1 13 . . TRBV19 CASTRRGGTEAFF TGTGCCAGTACTAGAAGGGGGGGGACTGAAGCTTTCTTT
TRBJ1-2 13 . few TRBV3-1 CATPSSKGGGYTF TGTGCCACCCCCTCTAGCAAAGGCGGTGGCTACACCTTC
TRBJ1-5 12 . . TRBV7-9 CASSLDYQPQHF TGTGCCAGCAGCTTAGACTATCAGCCCCAGCATTTT
TRBJ1-1 15 . few TRBV4-2 CASSQPGRVNTEAFF TGTGCCAGCAGCCAACCCGGAAGGGTGAACACTGAAGCTTTCTTT
TRBJ2-6 18 . . TRBV7-9 CASPKGGQGWFGANVLTF TGTGCCAGCCCTAAGGGGGGCCAGGGTTGGTTTGGGGCCAACGTCCTGACTTTC
TRBJ2-5 14 TRBD2 . TRBV5-4 CASSPRGNQETQYF TGTGCCAGCAGTCCGCGGGGGAACCAAGAGACCCAGTACTTC
TRBJ1-5 11 . few TRBV12-5 CASGFDQPQHF TGTGCTAGTGGTTTCGATCAGCCCCAGCATTTT
TRBJ2-3 16 . . TRBV30 CAWSVPVAQGLDTQYF TGTGCCTGGAGTGTACCGGTAGCCCAGGGTTTGGATACGCAGTATTTT
TRBJ1-6 13 TRBD1 few TRBV20-1 CSARVGGGSPLHF TGCAGTGCTAGAGTAGGGGGCGGCTCACCCCTCCACTTT
TRBJ2-3 14 . few TRBV25-1 CASSDPGAPDTQYF TGTGCCAGCAGTGACCCGGGGGCCCCAGATACGCAGTATTTT
TRBJ1-2 15 . many TRBV3-1 CASSRSFRTNYGYTF TGTGCCAGCAGCCGAAGCTTCAGGACTAACTATGGCTACACCTTC
TRBJ1-4 14 . few TRBV3-1 CASSQAVRDEKLFF TGTGCCAGCAGCCAAGCGGTTAGGGATGAAAAACTGTTTTTT
TRBJ1-1 14 . . TRBV18 CASSPGGKSAEAFF TGTGCCAGCTCACCTGGGGGTAAGAGCGCTGAAGCTTTCTTT
TRBJ2-3 15 . . TRBV5-4 CASSFVQGYTDTQYF TGTGCCAGCAGCTTTGTACAGGGCTACACAGATACGCAGTATTTT
TRBJ2-2 15 . few TRBV19 CASSSSGTTTGELFF TGTGCCAGTAGTAGCTCCGGGACAACAACCGGGGAGCTGTTTTTT
TRBJ2-2 18 . few TRBV3-1 CASSQVFRGPKGTGELFF TGTGCCAGCAGCCAAGTTTTTAGGGGACCGAAGGGCACCGGGGAGCTGTTTTTT
TRBJ2-2 16 . few TRBV7-2 CASSLALWRATGELFF TGTGCCAGCAGCTTAGCTCTTTGGAGGGCCACCGGGGAGCTGTTTTTT
TRBJ2-1 13 . . TRBV2 CASSEQRIDEQFF TGTGCCAGCAGTGAACAGAGGATAGATGAGCAGTTCTTC
TRBJ1-2 13 . many TRBV12-3/TRBV12-4 CASSLDSSYGYTF TGTGCCAGCAGTTTAGACAGTTCGTATGGCTACACCTTC
TRBJ2-6 15 . . TRBV19 CASSNGLSGANVLTF TGTGCCAGTAGTAACGGGCTCTCTGGGGCCAACGTCCTGACTTTC
TRBJ1-1 16 . few TRBV6-6 CASSYSSQTRVFVAFF TGTGCCAGCAGTTACTCGAGCCAGACCCGGGTTTTTGTAGCTTTCTTT
TRBJ2-2 11 . . TRBV11-2 CASSFTGELFF TGTGCCAGCAGCTTCACCGGGGAGCTGTTTTTT
TRBJ1-3 16 . many TRBV5-1 CASSLGEGLSGNTIYF TGCGCCAGCAGCTTGGGTGAAGGGCTCTCTGGAAACACCATATATTTT
TRBJ2-3 16 TRBD2 many TRBV5-1 CASSLMAGGFTDTQYF TGCGCCAGCAGCTTGATGGCGGGGGGCTTCACAGATACGCAGTATTTT
TRBJ1-1 8 . many TRBV29-1 CSVEGSFF TGCAGCGTTGAAGGGTCATTCTTT
TRBJ2-1 15 TRBD2 many TRBV6-5 CASSNLAGGNNEQFF TGTGCCAGCAGTAACCTAGCGGGGGGGAACAATGAGCAGTTCTTC
TRBJ1-5 13 . few TRBV30 CAWSVPGAQPQHF TGTGCCTGGAGTGTACCCGGGGCTCAGCCCCAGCATTTT
TRBJ2-6 19 . few TRBV18 CASSPPMGGRESGANVLTF TGTGCCAGCTCACCACCGATGGGTGGACGAGAGTCTGGGGCCAACGTCCTGACTTTC
TRBJ2-3 15 TRBD2 few TRBV7-3 CASSFASGGTDTQYF TGTGCCAGCAGCTTCGCTAGCGGGGGGACAGATACGCAGTATTTT
TRBJ1-1 16 . . TRBV9 CASSRTATTSNTEASF TGTGCCAGCAGCCGGACAGCCACTACCTCGAACACTGAAGCTTCCTTT
TRBJ1-2 13 . many TRBV20-1 CSAQSAANYGYTF TGCAGTGCTCAGAGCGCAGCTAACTATGGCTACACCTTC
TRBJ1-1 14 . . TRBV6-5 CASSYGQPNTEAFF TGTGCCAGCAGTTACGGGCAGCCGAACACTGAAGCTTTCTTT
TRBJ2-3 15 TRBD2 . TRBV20-1 CSAGIAGAPTDTQYF TGCAGTGCGGGTATAGCGGGGGCACCCACAGATACGCAGTATTTT
TRBJ2-3 14 . many TRBV5-1 CASSLGQGGDTQYF TGCGCCAGCAGCTTGGGCCAGGGCGGAGATACGCAGTATTTT
TRBJ1-2 14 . many TRBV5-5 CASSLTDRTYGYTF TGTGCCAGCAGCTTGACGGACAGAACCTATGGCTACACCTTC
TRBJ2-2 17 . . TRBV6-5 CASSYRSGFSSSGELFF TGTGCCAGCAGTTACCGGTCGGGATTTAGCTCATCCGGGGAGCTGTTTTTT
TRBJ1-1 12 . many TRBV5-4 CASNQNGGVTFF TGTGCCAGCAACCAAAATGGGGGGGTAACTTTCTTT
TRBJ1-1 16 . few TRBV6-1 CASSEVSRPADTEAFF TGTGCCAGCAGTGAAGTTAGCCGGCCGGCGGACACTGAAGCTTTCTTT
TRBJ1-2 13 . few TRBV6-1 CASGGDHNYGYTF TGTGCCAGCGGAGGGGATCACAACTATGGCTACACCTTC
TRBJ1-4 14 TRBD1 many TRBV7-8 CASSLGQGNEKLFF TGTGCCAGCAGCTTAGGACAGGGGAATGAAAAACTGTTTTTT
TRBJ1-2 13 . . TRBV5-4 CASSFGENYGYTF TGTGCCAGCAGCTTTGGTGAGAACTATGGCTACACCTTC
TRBJ2-5 15 . . TRBV25-1 CASSPRGQTQETQYF TGTGCCAGCAGCCCGCGGGGGCAGACCCAAGAGACCCAGTACTTC
TRBJ1-5 14 . many TRBV19 CASSIDRVHQPQHF TGTGCCAGTAGTATAGACAGGGTCCATCAGCCCCAGCATTTT